The entry below describes one T cell receptor (beta chain). The target antigen is unknown. These data are taken from a study of T cells in Graves' hyperthyroidism and ophthalmopathy. Study summary: It was at initial diagnosis, before any treatment, that peripheral blood was collected. Study-wide results and limits: Onset of ophthalmopathy came a median approximately 6 months after the model predicted it. A 13 V-J model separated ophthalmopathy from stable hyperthyroidism.

Amplification of TCR beta CDR3 regions was performed using RNA transcripts as template. The TCR CDR3 was amplified in a first-round RT-PCR using the HTBI primer set. TCRdb re-called the multiplex PCR reads with MiXCR, one entry per CDR3 protein. The sample includes some 250,000 distinct CDR3 sequences, roughly 15% of them seen just once. Trimming removed 1 base from V and 6 bases from J, with 19 bases in between. Germline values: CDR1 MGHRA, CDR2 YSYEKL. The length of the CDR3 is 17 residues. The rearrangement joins TRBV4-1 to TRBJ2-1; the D gene is possibly TRBD2 (5 bases). Material: blood. This clonotype originated in a woman aged 40 to 55 with Graves' hyperthyroidism that later progressed to Graves' ophthalmopathy. Here the CDR3 reads CASSQGGVKRVGNEQFF. The CDR3 DNA is TGCGCCAGCAGCCAAGGAGGAGTAAAGAGGGTTGGCAATGAGCAGTTCTTC.